The 23 T cell receptor beta chains below were found in one sample sequenced in a study of blood T cell repertoires in COVID-19. The data were produced by immunoSEQ multiplex PCR, yet TCRdb's version contains in-frame clones alone and is incomplete. The repertoire holds over 600,000 clones, with just under 90% as singletons. Sequenced: peripheral blood. Source of these receptors: a woman between 18 and 29 years old with acute or convalescent COVID-19.

This clone was recorded once. The chain links TRBV19 to TRBJ1-2, with 9 bases lining up with TRBD1. CDR3 length: 14 amino acids. Looked up from germline, CDR1 is LNHDA and CDR2 is SQIVND (reference sequence). Trimming cost V 6 bases and J 7 bases; bases outside gene matches: 9. The CDR3: CASSHPGQGSGYTF. The CDR3 DNA reads as TGTGCCAGTAGCCATCCGGGACAGGGATCTGGCTACACCTTC.

The chain joins TRBV6-5 to TRBJ1-1; D not certain. CDR3 length: 14 residues. Deletions cut 2 bases from V and 4 bases from J, with 11 bases between. Germline V gene sequence: CDR1 MNHEY, CDR2 SVGAGI. The CDR3 DNA reads as TGTGCCAGCAGTTACGAAAATCGGGTCACTGAAGCTTTCTTT. As protein: CASSYENRVTEAFF.

The V and J genes are TRBV4-3 and TRBJ2-2; D might be TRBD2 (6 bases). The V end lost 0 bases, the J end lost 8 bases, and 16 bases lay between the germline ends. This CDR3 spans 16 amino acids. Germline CDR1 is LGHNA and CDR2 is YSLEER. The CDR3 DNA follows: TGCGCCAGCAGCCAAGAAGGAGGAGGGGTTTTGGGGGAGCTGTTTTTT. As protein: CASSQEGGGVLGELFF.

The chain is built from TRBV27 and TRBJ2-1; 12 nucleotides agree with TRBD2. The germline gives CDR1 MNHEY, CDR2 SMNVEV (reference sequence). CDR3 length equals 15 residues. V trimming: 2 bases; J trimming: 7 bases; junction bases outside the gene matches: 3. CDR3: CASSLPGLAGNEQFF. CDR3 nucleotide sequence: TGTGCCAGCAGTTTACCCGGACTAGCGGGGAATGAGCAGTTCTTC.

This sequence joins TRBV6-5 and TRBJ2-2; a weak D match, TRBD1 (7 bases). The CDR3 spans 16 residues. The germline V and J ends were trimmed by 2 bases and 4 bases, with 14 bases remaining between them. Germline V gene lookup returns CDR1 MNHEY and CDR2 SVGAGI. This CDR3 reads CASSYPSQGGTGELFF. Here the CDR3 DNA reads TGTGCCAGCAGTTACCCCTCGCAGGGGGGCACCGGGGAGCTGTTTTTT.

The chain is built from TRBV9 and TRBJ2-2, with 12 bases that match TRBD2. CDR1 SGDLS and CDR2 YYNGEE come from the germline V gene. The CDR3 runs 17 residues. The ends lost 7 bases at V and 3 bases at J; junction bases unmatched: 10. CDR3 DNA sequence: TGTGCCAGCGGAAAGACTAGCGGGGGTCCGTACACCGGGGAGCTGTTTTTT. It specifies CASGKTSGGPYTGELFF. Full variable domain (rest looked up from reference TRBV9 and TRBJ2-2): DSGVTQTPKHLITATGQRVTLRCSPRSGDLSVYWYQQSLDQGLQFLIQYYNGEERAKGNILERFSAQQFPDLHSELNLSSLELGDSALYFCASGKTSGGPYTGELFFGEGSRLTVL.

The rearrangement uses TRBV12-3 or TRBV12-4 and TRBJ1-3; unclear D gene. This CDR3 spans 11 amino acids. Trimming removed 3 bases at V and 10 bases at J, with 7 bases between. CDR3 loop: CASSFGRTIYF. The CDR3 DNA follows: TGTGCCAGCAGTTTTGGGAGGACCATATATTTT.

The chain links TRBV2 to TRBJ2-2, with TRBD2 matching over 9 bases. Germline CDR1 reads SNHLY; CDR2 reads FYNNEI. The J segment lost 4 bases and the V segment lost 4 bases, leaving 7 bases of the junction unmatched. There are 16 residues in the CDR3. The CDR3 DNA reads as TGTGCCAGCAGTGGCCAAGCGGGGGGAAGCACCGGGGAGCTGTTTTTT. Protein sequence: CASSGQAGGSTGELFF.

This rearrangement joins TRBV12-3 or TRBV12-4 to TRBJ1-4; D remains ambiguous. The V end lost 4 bases, the J end lost 8 bases, and 5 bases lay between the germline ends. The CDR3 is 11 residues long. For the CDR3, the DNA is TGTGCCAGCAGTTCGGGAGAAAAACTGTTTTTT. It specifies CASSSGEKLFF.

This clone occurred once. The CDR3 DNA is TGCGCCAGCAGCCGAAAACAGGGGGCCTATTACACCGGGGAGCTGTTTTTT. Its translation is CASSRKQGAYYTGELFF. The V and J genes are TRBV4-3 and TRBJ2-2; TRBD1 agrees at 9 bases. The germline V gene has CDR1 LGHNA and CDR2 YSLEER. The CDR3 totals 17 residues. V lost 4 bases and J lost 3; bases outside the gene matches: 9.

The chain combines TRBV5-6 with TRBJ2-1; TRBD2 agrees at 11 bases. Germline CDR1 SGHDT, CDR2 YYEEEE. The CDR3 runs 18 residues. V was clipped by 2 bases and J by 7 bases; unmatched bases: 14. The CDR3 region has the DNA TGTGCCAGCAGCTTTAGCGGGGGGGGGACAGCCTGGCGGAATGAGCAGTTCTTC. Translated: CASSFSGGGTAWRNEQFF.

The rearrangement links TRBV27 to TRBJ2-2, with 8 bases aligning to TRBD2. Trimming removed 3 bases from V and 8 bases from J; junction bases left unmatched: 8. Germline CDR1 reads MNHEY; CDR2 reads SMNVEV (reference sequence). This CDR3 contains 15 residues. This chain's CDR3 is CASSFGSGGLGELFF. The CDR3, as DNA: TGTGCCAGCAGTTTCGGCAGCGGGGGTCTGGGGGAGCTGTTTTTT.

The chain carries TRBV12-3 or TRBV12-4 and TRBJ1-2; TRBD1 is a possible D gene (5 bases). Trimming removed 6 bases from V and 4 bases from J, with 12 bases in between. The CDR3 runs to 13 residues. The CDR3 DNA sequence: TGTGCCAGCAGCACTGGGGCGGCCTATGGCTACACCTTC. It specifies CASSTGAAYGYTF.

V and J are TRBV27 and TRBJ1-3, with D possibly being TRBD1 (6 bases). Germline-derived CDR1 and CDR2 are MNHEY and SMNVEV (reference sequence). CDR3 length equals 14 residues. The ends were cut back, 3 bases at V and 4 bases at J, with 10 bases in the middle. CDR3 bases: TGTGCCAGCAGTTTGGGGGCCGACGGAAACACCATATATTTT. Its protein product is CASSLGADGNTIYF.

The chain couples TRBV7-8 to TRBJ1-1; the D is unclear. Germline assignment: CDR1 SGHVS and CDR2 FQNEAQ. The length of the CDR3 is 12 residues. Trimming removed 5 bases at V and 7 bases at J, with 11 bases between. CDR3 sequence: CASSHESYEAFF. Here the CDR3 DNA reads TGTGCCAGCAGCCATGAGAGTTATGAAGCTTTCTTT. The complete variable domain, with remaining parts taken from reference TRBV7-8 and TRBJ1-1, reads GAGVSQSPRYKVAKRGQDVALRCDPISGHVSLFWYQQALGQGPEFLTYFQNEAQLDKSGLPSDRFFAERPEGSVSTLKIQRTQQEDSAVYLCASSHESYEAFFGQGTRLTVV.

The V call is TRBV15, the J call TRBJ1-3, with 10 bases that match TRBD1. The CDR3 has 15 amino acids. Germline CDR1 is LNHNV and CDR2 is YYDKDF (reference sequence). The J segment lost 9 bases and the V segment lost 0 bases, leaving 5 bases of the junction unmatched. The CDR3 protein is CATSRDRTGGVTIYF. In DNA form, the CDR3 reads TGTGCCACCAGCAGAGATCGGACAGGGGGAGTCACCATATATTTT.

The chain joins TRBV11-3 to TRBJ2-1; 13 bases are a match to TRBD2. V trimming: 5 bases; J trimming: 7 bases; junction bases outside the gene matches: 5. The CDR3 has 15 amino acids. Germline CDR1 and CDR2: SGHNT and YENEEA. The CDR3 region is CASSARTSGGNEQFF. In nucleotides, the CDR3 is TGTGCCAGCAGCGCCCGGACTAGCGGGGGAAATGAGCAGTTCTTC.

CDR3 in amino acids: CASSQAGSGTDTQYF. In nucleotides, the CDR3 is TGTGCCAGCAGCCAAGCCGGGTCGGGGACAGATACGCAGTATTTT. The chain recombines TRBV3-1 (or the pseudogene TRBV3-2) with TRBJ2-3; a possible D gene is TRBD2 (5 bases). The germline V gene has CDR1 LGHDT and CDR2 YNNKEL (reference sequence). Trimming took 1 base from V and 3 from J, leaving 11 bases between them. This CDR3 is 15 amino acids long.

This chain connects TRBV5-1 to TRBJ2-7; 9 positions match TRBD1. V trimming: 3 bases; J trimming: 5 bases; junction bases outside the gene matches: 6. Germline V lookup: CDR1 SGHRS, CDR2 YFSETQ. There are 14 residues in the CDR3. The CDR3 sequence is CASSSRQGEDEQYF. In DNA form, the CDR3 reads TGCGCCAGCAGCTCCAGACAGGGGGAGGACGAGCAGTACTTC.

This rearrangement joins TRBV19 to TRBJ1-3, with TRBD1 matching over 9 bases. The CDR3 extends over 17 amino acids. From germline, CDR1 is LNHDA and CDR2 SQIVND (reference sequence). Trimming at V came to 4 bases and at J to 0 bases, leaving 7 bases not matched to a gene. The CDR3 sequence is CASSTAGTGSSGNTIYF. In DNA form, the CDR3 reads TGTGCCAGTAGTACAGCCGGGACAGGGAGCTCTGGAAACACCATATATTTT.

Notes on this clone: Distinct nucleotide sequences in the sample also encode this CDR3. This chain connects TRBV5-1 to TRBJ1-2; D remains unclear. Deletions cut 0 bases from V and 4 bases from J, with 7 bases between. Germline CDR1 SGHRS, CDR2 YFSETQ. The CDR3 is 13 amino acids. The CDR3 is CASSLGQSYGYTF. The CDR3 DNA reads as TGCGCCAGCAGCTTGGGACAAAGCTATGGCTACACCTTC.

This chain links TRBV6-6 with TRBJ1-2; D gene unclear. This CDR3 contains 14 residues. The ends were cut back, 5 bases at V and 7 bases at J, with 17 bases in the middle. Germline lookup yields CDR1 MNHNY and CDR2 SVGAGI (reference sequence). CDR3 sequence (DNA): TGTGCCAGCAGTCGCGGAAAAGACGGGGTTGGCTACACCTTC. Translated, it gives CASSRGKDGVGYTF.

A note on this clone: No conserved phenylalanine or tryptophan is present at the end of the CDR3, so a read error is the likely explanation. The DNA is left out, because the CDR3 cannot be placed on it with certainty; the CDR3 is given as TCRdb lists it. The V call is TRBV20-1, the J call TRBJ1-2. Germline V gives CDR1 DFQATT, CDR2 SNEGSKA (reference sequence). With termini counted, the CDR3 has 11 amino acids. The CDR3 sequence is CSASPDSPPVL.